These 20 T cell receptor beta chains were sequenced from one sample in a study of blood T cell repertoires in COVID-19. Sequencing used immunoSEQ multiplex PCR; TCRdb keeps in-frame clones, though not all of them. The table lists under 300,000 clones, roughly 80% of them singletons. Sequenced sample: peripheral blood. Source of these receptors: a woman aged 55 to 70 with active or convalescent COVID-19.

The chain is built from TRBV5-5 and TRBJ2-7; the match to TRBD1 covers 7 bases. V was pared by 2 bases and J by 0 bases, with 8 bases of the junction left unmatched. In germline, CDR1 is SGHKS, CDR2 YYEKEE (reference sequence). The CDR3 loop spans 16 amino acids. DNA for the CDR3: TGTGCCAGCAGCTTTGACAGGGTTCGGCACTCCTACGAGCAGTACTTC. Encoded protein: CASSFDRVRHSYEQYF. Together with reference TRBV5-5 and TRBJ2-7, the CDR3 gives the full variable domain: DAGVTQSPTHLIKTRGQQVTLRCSPISGHKSVSWYQQVLGQGPQFIFQYYEKEERGRGNFPDRFSARQFPNYSSELNVNALLLGDSALYLCASSFDRVRHSYEQYFGPGTRLTVT.

The genes are TRBV6-5 and TRBJ1-1, with 9 bases matching TRBD1. The CDR3 is made up of 13 amino acids. Per germline, CDR1 MNHEY and CDR2 SVGAGI. Germline trimming cut 8 bases from V and 1 base from J; bases unmatched to any gene: 2. The CDR3 sequence is CASWTGANTEAFF. CDR3 nucleotide sequence: TGTGCCAGCTGGACAGGGGCGAACACTGAAGCTTTCTTT.

V gene TRBV19 combines with J gene TRBJ2-3; 9 bases match TRBD2. The germline gives CDR1 LNHDA, CDR2 SQIVND (reference sequence). The CDR3 has 16 residues. Losses at the gene ends were 6 bases for V and 2 bases for J; bases not matched to a gene: 9. CDR3 sequence reads: CASRTSGQGFTDTQYF. In nucleotides, the CDR3 is TGTGCCAGTAGGACTAGCGGCCAAGGGTTCACAGATACGCAGTATTTT.

With respect to this clone: It may be a read error: a sequence one base away is much more abundant. The gene calls are TRBV6-5 and TRBJ1-2, with 7 positions matching TRBD1. V was clipped by 6 bases and J by 2 bases; unmatched bases: 3. This CDR3 is built from 13 residues. Germline values: CDR1 MNHEY, CDR2 SVGAGI. The CDR3 sequence is CASSTQGNYGYTF. CDR3 sequence (DNA): TGTGCCAGCAGCACACAGGGGAACTATGGCTACACCTTC.

This rearrangement joins TRBV7-9 to TRBJ1-5; no firm D call. The V and J ends lost 5 bases and 6 bases respectively, with 14 bases between them. Germline V gene lookup returns CDR1 SEHNR and CDR2 FQNEAQ (reference sequence). The CDR3 sequence is 14 residues long. In DNA form, the CDR3 reads TGTGCCAGCAGCACGGTCGATGCCGGTCAGCCCCAGCATTTT. This translates into CASSTVDAGQPQHF.

This rearrangement joins TRBV5-6 to TRBJ1-6; D is perhaps TRBD1 (5 bases). V lost 8 bases and J 6 bases, leaving 18 bases between the germline ends. CDR1 and CDR2 (germline): SGHDT, YYEEEE. The CDR3 runs to 15 residues. The CDR3 reads CASNPKGAVNSPLHF. Here the CDR3 DNA reads TGTGCCAGTAACCCTAAAGGGGCAGTTAATTCACCCCTCCACTTT. The full variable domain, with the rest looked up from reference TRBV5-6 and TRBJ1-6, is DAGVTQSPTHLIKTRGQQVTLRCSPKSGHDTVSWYQQALGQGPQFIFQYYEEEERQRGNFPDRFSGHQFPNYSSELNVNALLLGDSALYLCASNPKGAVNSPLHFGNGTRLTVT.

V usage is TRBV18 and J usage is TRBJ1-1; D call uncertain. The CDR3 extends over 12 amino acids. Trimming stripped 4 bases from V and 7 bases from J, with 10 bases between. The germline V gene has CDR1 KGHSH and CDR2 LQKENI. The CDR3 protein is CASSRELNEAFF. CDR3 in DNA: TGTGCCAGCTCACGTGAACTCAATGAAGCTTTCTTT.

The chain recombines TRBV28 with TRBJ2-7; tentatively, D is TRBD1 (6 bases). Per germline, CDR1 MDHEN and CDR2 SYDVKM. Trimming removed 4 bases from V and 2 bases from J, with 12 bases in between. The CDR3 sequence is 14 residues long. DNA of the CDR3: TGTGCCAGCAGTTCAGGGACATCCGCCTACGAGCAGTACTTC. Translation gives CASSSGTSAYEQYF.

This clone has more than one count but fewer than ten. This chain joins TRBV3-1 (or the pseudogene TRBV3-2) and TRBJ1-6; 8 bases map to TRBD1. CDR1 and CDR2 (germline): LGHDT, YNNKEL (reference sequence). The CDR3 totals 15 residues. V was clipped by 8 bases and J by 3 bases; unmatched bases: 6. Written as DNA, the CDR3 is TGTGCCAGCGGGGCAGGGGGCCTCTATAATTCACCCCTCCACTTT. Protein sequence: CASGAGGLYNSPLHF.

The chain has TRBV6-4 and TRBJ1-4, with TRBD1 as a possible D gene (5 bases). The germline V gene encodes CDR1 MRHNA and CDR2 SNTAGT. V lost 8 bases and J lost 4, with 11 bases in between. The CDR3 runs to 13 residues. CDR3 coding DNA: TGTGCCAGCCACGGGGGGGGTAATGAAAAACTGTTTTTT. It is translated as CASHGGGNEKLFF.

The chain combines TRBV4-1 with TRBJ2-1; maybe TRBD1 (5 bases). Germline V lookup: CDR1 MGHRA, CDR2 YSYEKL. V dropped 4 bases and J dropped 3 bases, with 13 bases sitting between them. The CDR3 has 15 amino acids. The CDR3 region has the DNA TGCGCCAGCAGCCGCCGTGGGGCTGGCTACAATGAGCAGTTCTTC. It is translated as CASSRRGAGYNEQFF.

This CDR3 is CAWTLQGYEQYF. CDR3 DNA: TGTGCCTGGACTCTACAGGGTTACGAGCAGTACTTC. V is TRBV30 and J is TRBJ2-7; a possible D gene is TRBD1 (6 bases). The CDR3 loop spans 12 amino acids. The V and J ends lost 4 bases and 4 bases respectively, with 11 bases between them. Germline CDR1 and CDR2: GTSNPN and SVGIG (reference sequence).

DNA of the CDR3: TGTGCCACTCAGGGGAGCTCCTATAATTCACCCCTCCACTTT. It specifies CATQGSSYNSPLHF. V and J are TRBV10-3 and TRBJ1-6, with TRBD1 as a possible D gene (6 bases). CDR3 length: 14 residues. CDR1 and CDR2 from the germline V gene are ENHRY and SYGVKD. The ends were cut back, 10 bases at V and 0 bases at J, with 10 bases in the middle.

This chain joins TRBV7-8 and TRBJ1-4; 8 positions agree with TRBD1. The V segment lost 7 bases and the J segment 8 bases; nucleotides outside the gene matches: 12. The germline V gene has CDR1 SGHVS and CDR2 FQNEAQ. This CDR3 comprises 15 residues. The CDR3 spells CASTLSGGRREKLFF. CDR3 sequence (DNA): TGTGCCAGCACCCTTTCAGGGGGCAGGCGGGAAAAACTGTTTTTT.

The V gene is TRBV5-1, the J gene TRBJ2-3; D not certain. V shed 5 bases and J shed 2 bases, with 15 bases lying between them. In germline, CDR1 is SGHRS, CDR2 YFSETQ. The CDR3 totals 15 residues. Written as DNA, the CDR3 is TGCGCCAGCAGACGTAACCTCGGAGACACAGATACGCAGTATTTT. This gives the protein CASRRNLGDTDTQYF.

The gene calls are TRBV5-1 and TRBJ1-2; D is perhaps TRBD1 (5 bases). CDR3 size: 16 residues. Per the germline V gene, CDR1 is SGHRS and CDR2 is YFSETQ. V lost 0 bases and J lost 4, with 16 bases in between. The CDR3 nucleotides read TGCGCCAGCAGCTTGGGGGGCAGCCGAATTCGCTATGGCTACACCTTC. The encoded protein is CASSLGGSRIRYGYTF.

The rearrangement joins TRBV7-2 to TRBJ1-5, with D maybe TRBD1 (6 bases). V dropped 5 bases and J dropped 3 bases, with 17 bases sitting between them. Germline CDR1 is SGHTA and CDR2 is FQGNSA. The CDR3 loop spans 16 amino acids. CDR3 amino acids: CASSPRQVGINQPQHF. The DNA for the CDR3 is TGTGCCAGCAGCCCCAGACAGGTGGGGATCAATCAGCCCCAGCATTTT.

V and J are TRBV7-9 and TRBJ2-3; the match to TRBD2 covers 7 bases. Trimming removed 2 bases from V and 2 bases from J; junction bases left unmatched: 4. This CDR3 region has 15 residues. Germline lookup yields CDR1 SEHNR and CDR2 FQNEAQ (reference sequence). This CDR3 reads CASSLLSGTTDTQYF. DNA of the CDR3: TGTGCCAGCAGCTTACTAAGCGGGACCACAGATACGCAGTATTTT. The full variable domain, completed using reference TRBV7-9 and TRBJ2-3, is DTGVSQNPRHKITKRGQNVTFRCDPISEHNRLYWYRQTLGQGPEFLTYFQNEAQLEKSRLLSDRFSAERPKGSFSTLEIQRTEQGDSAMYLCASSLLSGTTDTQYFGPGTRLTVL.

V is TRBV7-7 and J is TRBJ2-5, with D unresolved. Deletions cut 1 base from V and 5 bases from J, with 17 bases between. There are 16 residues in the CDR3. Germline-derived CDR1 and CDR2 are SSHAT and FNYEAQ (reference sequence). The CDR3 spells CASSLGGIGVVETQYF. As DNA, the CDR3 is TGTGCCAGCAGCTTAGGAGGAATTGGAGTCGTGGAGACCCAGTACTTC.

This CDR3 reads CASSVARGGSYNEQFF. DNA of the CDR3: TGTGCCAGCAGCGTAGCCCGGGGGGGCTCCTACAATGAGCAGTTCTTC. This chain joins TRBV9 and TRBJ2-1; 8 bases agree with TRBD2. The CDR3 has 16 amino acids. Germline-derived CDR1 and CDR2 are SGDLS and YYNGEE. V shed 0 bases and J 0 bases; nucleotides not matched to a gene: 2.